Listed below are T cell receptor beta chains from one sample, sequenced in a study of T cell responses to AZD1222 COVID-19 vaccine. Measured with immunoSEQ multiplex PCR; TCRdb has only the in-frame clones, and not every one. Here the sample spans 150,000 to 200,000 clones, roughly 92% being singletons. The sequencing used peripheral blood, collected 28 days after the second AZD1222 dose. Every receptor here comes from an adult who received the AZD1222 COVID-19 vaccine. The CDR3 runs from the conserved cysteine through the conserved F or W. Each record gives: D gene, J gene, clone size, V gene, CDR3 protein, CDR3 DNA. The D gene is left open where the match is weak. Size tells how often a clone was seen (once, few, many) or the class of an expanded clone, and some rows leave it out.

TRBD2,TRBJ2-7,-,TRBV4-1,CASSQLQYPGLANYEQYF,TGCGCCAGCAGCCAACTACAGTACCCGGGACTAGCAAACTACGAGCAGTACTTC
TRBD2,TRBJ2-1,-,TRBV7-9,CASSSSLAGGRRAYNEQFF,TGTGCCAGCAGCTCCAGCCTAGCGGGAGGGCGAAGGGCCTACAATGAGCAGTTCTTC
TRBD1,TRBJ1-2,-,TRBV19,CASSIGQGNYGYTF,TGTGCCAGTAGTATTGGACAGGGGAACTATGGCTACACCTTC
-,TRBJ1-1,-,TRBV27,CASSLSPYVIGEAFF,TGTGCCAGCAGTTTATCACCCTACGTGATCGGTGAAGCTTTCTTT
-,TRBJ2-5,-,TRBV27,CASRVGVLGETQYF,TGTGCCAGCAGGGTAGGGGTGTTGGGAGAGACCCAGTACTTC
-,TRBJ2-2,-,TRBV7-8,CASSLVFRGAGTGELFF,TGTGCCAGCAGCTTAGTCTTTCGGGGGGCGGGCACCGGGGAGCTGTTTTTT
TRBD1,TRBJ2-2,few,TRBV7-2,CASSDPGGQGAPGELFF,TGTGCCAGCAGCGACCCCGGGGGACAGGGGGCGCCCGGGGAGCTGTTTTTT
TRBD1,TRBJ1-1,-,TRBV7-9,CASSSTGVPEAFF,TGTGCCAGCAGCTCGACAGGGGTTCCAGAAGCTTTCTTT
-,TRBJ1-2,-,TRBV7-2,CASSSGGWGSNYGYTF,TGTGCCAGCAGCTCCGGTGGTTGGGGCTCTAACTATGGCTACACCTTC
-,TRBJ2-7,-,TRBV7-8,CASSLVGQYYEQYF,TGTGCCAGCAGCTTAGTTGGACAATACTACGAGCAGTACTTC
-,TRBJ2-7,once,TRBV2,CASSTWPSEQYF,TGTGCCAGTTCCACTTGGCCTTCCGAGCAGTACTTC
-,TRBJ1-1,once,TRBV29-1,CSVEEWAGTEAFF,TGCAGCGTTGAAGAATGGGCAGGGACTGAAGCTTTCTTT
TRBD1,TRBJ2-3,-,TRBV25-1,CASSEGQGSTDTQYF,TGTGCCAGCAGTGAGGGACAGGGCAGCACAGATACGCAGTATTTT
TRBD1,TRBJ2-1,few,TRBV6-4,CATGTGGSNEQFF,TGTGCCACCGGGACAGGGGGCTCCAATGAGCAGTTCTTC
TRBD2,TRBJ2-1,-,TRBV5-1,CASRPRLADNEQFF,TGCGCCAGCAGACCAAGACTAGCGGACAATGAGCAGTTCTTC
TRBD2,TRBJ2-1,-,TRBV10-3,CAISTGLAGGYNEQFF,TGTGCCATCAGTACCGGACTAGCGGGAGGTTACAATGAGCAGTTCTTC
-,TRBJ1-1,-,TRBV12-3/TRBV12-4,CASSLYTEAFF,TGTGCCAGCAGTTTATACACTGAAGCTTTCTTT
TRBD1,TRBJ1-5,-,TRBV6-5,CASRGTGFAQPQHF,TGTGCCAGCAGGGGGACAGGGTTTGCGCAGCCCCAGCATTTT
-,TRBJ1-1,-,TRBV2,CASSERTPNTEAFF,TGTGCCAGCAGTGAACGGACACCCAACACTGAAGCTTTCTTT
TRBD1,TRBJ1-5,-,TRBV10-1,CASRLGQSNQPQHF,TGCGCCAGCCGCCTGGGACAGAGCAATCAGCCCCAGCATTTT
TRBD1,TRBJ1-2,-,TRBV30,CAWEGIDRAVRGYTF,TGTGCCTGGGAGGGAATCGACAGGGCGGTAAGGGGCTACACCTTC
-,TRBJ1-2,-,TRBV10-2,CASSDRAGPGGYTF,TGCGCCAGCAGTGACCGGGCAGGGCCTGGAGGCTACACCTTC
-,TRBJ1-1,-,TRBV5-1,CASGVGGPVNTEAFF,TGCGCCAGCGGCGTGGGGGGCCCTGTGAACACTGAAGCTTTCTTT
-,TRBJ2-7,once,TRBV27,CASSLKPISYEQYF,TGTGCCAGCAGTTTAAAACCAATCTCCTACGAGCAGTACTTC
TRBD1,TRBJ2-3,-,TRBV28,CASSSSSGQGTDTQYF,TGTGCCAGCAGCTCTTCCTCGGGACAGGGTACAGATACGCAGTATTTT
-,TRBJ1-4,-,TRBV6-1,CASSELRGKLFF,TGTGCCAGCAGTGAATTGCGAGGGAAACTGTTTTTT
-,TRBJ2-7,-,TRBV19,CASSWTGTPSYEQYF,TGTGCCAGTAGTTGGACCGGGACACCCTCCTACGAGCAGTACTTC
-,TRBJ2-2,-,TRBV27,CASSYDPGELFF,TGTGCCAGCAGTTACGACCCCGGGGAGCTGTTTTTT
TRBD1,TRBJ1-5,-,TRBV30,CAWSSTGGQPQHF,TGTGCCTGGAGTTCGACAGGGGGTCAGCCCCAGCATTTT
-,TRBJ1-1,-,TRBV30,CAWSGEGGRAFF,TGTGCCTGGAGTGGAGAGGGGGGAAGAGCTTTCTTT
TRBD2,TRBJ2-7,-,TRBV15,CATSNRKTSFMYEQYF,TGTGCCACCAGCAACAGGAAGACTAGCTTCATGTACGAGCAGTACTTC
-,TRBJ2-5,-,TRBV5-1,CASSRALGETQYF,TGCGCCAGCAGTCGGGCCCTCGGGGAGACCCAGTACTTC
-,TRBJ1-1,-,TRBV18,CASSQSWDTTEAFF,TGTGCCAGCTCACAAAGTTGGGATACCACTGAAGCTTTCTTT
-,TRBJ1-1,-,TRBV11-2,CASSIDSLVMNTEAFF,TGTGCCAGCAGCATCGACAGCCTCGTAATGAACACTGAAGCTTTCTTT
TRBD1,TRBJ1-3,-,TRBV30,CAWRIAGGGPGNTIYF,TGTGCCTGGAGAATCGCAGGGGGGGGTCCCGGAAACACCATATATTTT
-,TRBJ2-1,-,TRBV7-8,CASSTYNEQFF,TGTGCCAGCAGTACCTACAATGAGCAGTTCTTC
TRBD1,TRBJ1-6,-,TRBV4-2,CASSQGDRKALGSPLHF,TGTGCCAGCAGCCAAGGGGACAGAAAAGCCCTGGGGTCACCCCTCCACTTT
-,TRBJ2-7,-,TRBV30,CAWSVLDIYEQYF,TGTGCCTGGAGTGTGCTTGATATCTACGAGCAGTACTTC
-,TRBJ1-2,-,TRBV11-3,CASRQEANYGYTF,TGTGCCAGCAGACAGGAAGCTAACTATGGCTACACCTTC
-,TRBJ2-7,-,TRBV7-9,CASSGSFYEQYF,TGTGCCAGCAGCGGAAGCTTCTACGAGCAGTACTTC
-,TRBJ2-7,few,TRBV2,CASSSQMAYEQYF,TGTGCCAGCAGTTCGCAGATGGCCTACGAGCAGTACTTC
-,TRBJ2-2,-,TRBV20-1,CSARGPGELFF,TGCAGTGCTAGAGGCCCCGGGGAGCTGTTTTTT
-,TRBJ2-1,-,TRBV25-1,CASTNLGSNEQFF,TGTGCCAGCACCAACCTAGGGAGTAATGAGCAGTTCTTC
-,TRBJ1-1,-,TRBV6-1,CASSDGYMNTEAFF,TGTGCCAGCAGTGACGGGTACATGAACACTGAAGCTTTCTTT
TRBD2,TRBJ2-3,once,TRBV2,CASEWAGASDTQYF,TGTGCCAGCGAGTGGGCGGGAGCATCAGATACGCAGTATTTT
-,TRBJ1-2,once,TRBV24-1,CATSDWGTGYTF,TGTGCCACCAGTGATTGGGGGACTGGCTACACCTTC
TRBD2,TRBJ2-1,-,TRBV7-9,CASRPQTSGRPGVNEQFF,TGTGCCAGCAGACCTCAGACTAGCGGGAGGCCAGGGGTAAATGAGCAGTTCTTC
-,TRBJ2-3,-,TRBV24-1,CATSGQATDTQYF,TGTGCCACCAGTGGCCAGGCTACAGATACGCAGTATTTT
-,TRBJ2-1,-,TRBV7-7,CASSSGTASYNEQFF,TGTGCCAGCAGCTCCGGGACGGCATCCTACAATGAGCAGTTCTTC
TRBD2,TRBJ2-1,-,TRBV2,CASSDPPGLADNEQFF,TGTGCCAGCAGTGATCCGCCGGGACTAGCGGACAATGAGCAGTTCTTC